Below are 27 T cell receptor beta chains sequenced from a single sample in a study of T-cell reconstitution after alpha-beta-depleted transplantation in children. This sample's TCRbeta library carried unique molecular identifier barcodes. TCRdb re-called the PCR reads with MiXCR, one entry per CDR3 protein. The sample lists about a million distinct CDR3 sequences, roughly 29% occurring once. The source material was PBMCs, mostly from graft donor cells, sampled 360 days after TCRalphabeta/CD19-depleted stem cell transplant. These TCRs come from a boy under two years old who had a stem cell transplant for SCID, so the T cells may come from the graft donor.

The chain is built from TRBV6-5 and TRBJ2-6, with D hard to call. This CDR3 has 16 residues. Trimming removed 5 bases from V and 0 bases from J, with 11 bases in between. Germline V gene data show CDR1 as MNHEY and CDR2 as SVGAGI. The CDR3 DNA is TGTGCCAGCAGTACTCACTCGTCCTCTGGGGCCAACGTCCTGACTTTC. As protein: CASSTHSSSGANVLTF.

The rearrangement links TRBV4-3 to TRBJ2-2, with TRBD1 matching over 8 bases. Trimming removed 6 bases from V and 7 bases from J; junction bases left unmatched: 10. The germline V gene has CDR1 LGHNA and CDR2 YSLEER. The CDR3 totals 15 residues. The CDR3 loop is CASSRGTGPGGELFF. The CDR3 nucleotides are TGCGCCAGCAGTCGAGGGACAGGCCCGGGCGGGGAGCTGTTTTTT.

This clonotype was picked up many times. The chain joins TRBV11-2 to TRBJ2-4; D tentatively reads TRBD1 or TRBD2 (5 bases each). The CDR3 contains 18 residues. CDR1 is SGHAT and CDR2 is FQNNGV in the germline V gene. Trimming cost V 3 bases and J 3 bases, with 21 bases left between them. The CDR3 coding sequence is TGTGCCAGCAGCTTGGGGAGTGGTGGGACGGGGAGCAAAAACATTCAGTACTTC. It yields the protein CASSLGSGGTGSKNIQYF. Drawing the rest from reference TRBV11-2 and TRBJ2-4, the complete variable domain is EAGVAQSPRYKIIEKRQSVAFWCNPISGHATLYWYQQILGQGPKLLIQFQNNGVVDDSQLPKDRFSAERLKGVDSTLKIQPAKLEDSAVYLCASSLGSGGTGSKNIQYFGAGTRLSVL.

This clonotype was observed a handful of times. The DNA for the CDR3 is TGTGCCAGCAGCTTGGGGTGGGCCTACGAGCAGTACTTC. As protein: CASSLGWAYEQYF. The chain combines TRBV5-6 with TRBJ2-7; D unresolved. The V gene lost 0 bases and the J gene lost 2 bases, with 6 bases spanning the gap. This CDR3 has 13 amino acids. In germline, CDR1 is SGHDT, CDR2 YYEEEE.

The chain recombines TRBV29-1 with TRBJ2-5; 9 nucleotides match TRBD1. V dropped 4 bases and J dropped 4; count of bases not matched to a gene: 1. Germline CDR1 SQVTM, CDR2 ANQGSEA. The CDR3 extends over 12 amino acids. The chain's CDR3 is CSVVQGAETQYF. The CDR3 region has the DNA TGCAGCGTTGTACAGGGGGCAGAGACCCAGTACTTC.

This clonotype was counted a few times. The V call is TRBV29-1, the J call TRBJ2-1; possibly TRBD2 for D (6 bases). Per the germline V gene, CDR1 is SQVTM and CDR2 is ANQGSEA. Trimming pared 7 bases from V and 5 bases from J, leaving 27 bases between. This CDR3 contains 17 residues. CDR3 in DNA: TGCAGCGCTCTAGTGTTCGATGGGAGGCAATTTAACAATGAGCAGTTCTTC. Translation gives CSALVFDGRQFNNEQFF.

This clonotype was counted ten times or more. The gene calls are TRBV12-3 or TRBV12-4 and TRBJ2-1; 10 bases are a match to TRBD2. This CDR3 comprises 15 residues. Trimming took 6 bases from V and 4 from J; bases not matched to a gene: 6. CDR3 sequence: CASSLLAGLYNEQFF. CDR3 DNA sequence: TGTGCCAGCAGCCTACTAGCGGGGCTTTACAATGAGCAGTTCTTC.

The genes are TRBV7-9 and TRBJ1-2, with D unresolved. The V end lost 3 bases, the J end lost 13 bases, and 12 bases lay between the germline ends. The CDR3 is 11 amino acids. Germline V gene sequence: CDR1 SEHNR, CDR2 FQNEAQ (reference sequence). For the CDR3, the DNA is TGTGCCAGCAGCTTTGAATTCTCCGGCACCTTC. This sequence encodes CASSFEFSGTF.

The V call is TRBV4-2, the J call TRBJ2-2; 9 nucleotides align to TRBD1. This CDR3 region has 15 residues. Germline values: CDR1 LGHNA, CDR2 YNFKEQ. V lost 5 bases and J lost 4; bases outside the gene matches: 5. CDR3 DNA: TGTGCCAGCAGCAAACAGGGGGCGGGCACCGGGGAGCTGTTTTTT. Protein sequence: CASSKQGAGTGELFF.

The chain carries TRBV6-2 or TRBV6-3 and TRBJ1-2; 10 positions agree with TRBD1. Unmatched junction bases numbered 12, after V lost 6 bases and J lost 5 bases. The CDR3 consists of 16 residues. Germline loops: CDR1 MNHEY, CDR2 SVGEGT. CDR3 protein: CASRPPPGTGDYGYTF. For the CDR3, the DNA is TGTGCCAGCAGGCCACCACCTGGGACAGGGGATTATGGCTACACCTTC.

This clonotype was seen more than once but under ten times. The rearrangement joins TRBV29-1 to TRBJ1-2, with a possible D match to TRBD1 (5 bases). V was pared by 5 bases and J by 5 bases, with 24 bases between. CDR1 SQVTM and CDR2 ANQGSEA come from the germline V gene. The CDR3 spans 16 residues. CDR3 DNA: TGCAGCGTTTCCCACAGAGGGGCGCAGGTCGGATATGGCTACACCTTC. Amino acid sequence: CSVSHRGAQVGYGYTF. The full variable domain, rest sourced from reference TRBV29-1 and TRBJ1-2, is SAVISQKPSRDICQRGTSLTIQCQVDSQVTMMFWYRQQPGQSLTLIATANQGSEATYESGFVIDKFPISRPNLTFSTLTVSNMSPEDSSIYLCSVSHRGAQVGYGYTFGSGTRLTVV.

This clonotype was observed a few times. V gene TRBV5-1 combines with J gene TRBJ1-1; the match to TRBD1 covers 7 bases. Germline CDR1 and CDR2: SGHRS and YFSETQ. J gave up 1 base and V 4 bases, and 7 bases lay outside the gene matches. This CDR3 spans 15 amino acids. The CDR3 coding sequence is TGCGCCAGCAGCGTTACCGGGACAGCGAACACTGAAGCTTTCTTT. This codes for CASSVTGTANTEAFF.

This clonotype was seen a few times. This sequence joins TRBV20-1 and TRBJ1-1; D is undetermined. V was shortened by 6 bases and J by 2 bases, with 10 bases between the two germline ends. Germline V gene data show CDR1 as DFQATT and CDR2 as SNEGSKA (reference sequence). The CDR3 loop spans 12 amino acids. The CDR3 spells CSAGRKNTEAFF. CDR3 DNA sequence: TGCAGTGCCGGACGGAAAAACACTGAAGCTTTCTTT.

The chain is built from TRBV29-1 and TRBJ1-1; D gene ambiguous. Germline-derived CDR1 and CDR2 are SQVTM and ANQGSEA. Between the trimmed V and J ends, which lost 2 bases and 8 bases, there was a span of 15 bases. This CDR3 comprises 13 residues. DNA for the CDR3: TGCAGCGTTGAAAATCGTCTAGTCCCCGAAGCTTTCTTT. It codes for CSVENRLVPEAFF.

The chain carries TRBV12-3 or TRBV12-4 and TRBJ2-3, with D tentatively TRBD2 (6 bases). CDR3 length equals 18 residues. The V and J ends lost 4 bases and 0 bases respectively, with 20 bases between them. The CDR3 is CASSSIRVWDSSTDTQYF. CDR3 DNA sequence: TGTGCCAGCAGTTCCATACGGGTATGGGACTCTAGCACAGATACGCAGTATTTT.

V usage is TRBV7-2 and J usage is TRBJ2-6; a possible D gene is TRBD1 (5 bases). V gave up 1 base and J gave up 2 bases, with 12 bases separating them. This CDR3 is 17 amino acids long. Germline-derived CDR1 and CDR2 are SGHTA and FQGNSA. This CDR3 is CASSLVRRAPGANVLTF. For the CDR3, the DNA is TGTGCCAGCAGCTTAGTCCGCAGGGCGCCTGGGGCCAACGTCCTGACTTTC.

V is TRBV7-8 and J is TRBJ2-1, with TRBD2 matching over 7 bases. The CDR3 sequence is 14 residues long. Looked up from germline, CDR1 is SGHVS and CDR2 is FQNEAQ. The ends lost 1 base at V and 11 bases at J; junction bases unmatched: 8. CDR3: CASSLEVPGTKQFF. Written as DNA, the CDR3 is TGTGCCAGCAGCTTAGAAGTGCCGGGGACTAAGCAGTTCTTC.

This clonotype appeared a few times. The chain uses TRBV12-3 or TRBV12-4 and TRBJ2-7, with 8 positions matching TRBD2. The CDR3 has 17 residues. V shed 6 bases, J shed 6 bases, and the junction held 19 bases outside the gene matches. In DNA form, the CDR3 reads TGTGCCAGCAGCCTTGGGGGGGGGACTAGAGGTCTCCGCGAGCAGTACTTC. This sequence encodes CASSLGGGTRGLREQYF.

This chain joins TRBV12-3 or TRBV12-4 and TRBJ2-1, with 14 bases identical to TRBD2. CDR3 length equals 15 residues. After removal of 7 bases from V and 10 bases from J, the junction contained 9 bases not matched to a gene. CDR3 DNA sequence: TGTGCCAGCATTCGGACTAGCGGGGGGCCCGGGGAGCAGTTCTTC. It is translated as CASIRTSGGPGEQFF.

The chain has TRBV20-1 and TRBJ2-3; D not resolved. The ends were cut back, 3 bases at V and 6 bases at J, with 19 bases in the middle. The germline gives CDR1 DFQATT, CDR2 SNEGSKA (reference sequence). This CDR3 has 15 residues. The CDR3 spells CSASIPLLYSDTQYF. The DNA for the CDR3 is TGCAGTGCTAGTATCCCCCTCCTGTATTCCGATACGCAGTATTTT.

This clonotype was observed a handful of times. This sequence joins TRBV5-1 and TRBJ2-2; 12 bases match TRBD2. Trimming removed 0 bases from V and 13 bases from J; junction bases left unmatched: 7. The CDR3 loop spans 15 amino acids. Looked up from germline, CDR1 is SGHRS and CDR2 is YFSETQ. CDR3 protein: CASSLDVTSGGWLFF. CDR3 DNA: TGCGCCAGCAGCTTGGACGTGACTAGCGGGGGATGGCTGTTTTTT.

DNA for the CDR3: TGTGCCAGCAGCTCTGTCAGTTCGGATACGCAGTATTTT. Amino acids: CASSSVSSDTQYF. V is TRBV5-6 and J is TRBJ2-3; D unresolved. Germline V CDR1 and CDR2: SGHDT, YYEEEE. This CDR3 is built from 13 residues. Trimming shortened V by 3 bases and J by 6 bases, and 11 bases separated the two germline ends.

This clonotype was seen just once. CDR3 coding DNA: TGTGCCAGCAGCTTAGATCTTGGGACAGGGGGCTACGAGCAGTACTTC. Amino acids: CASSLDLGTGGYEQYF. This rearrangement joins TRBV11-2 to TRBJ2-7; 11 positions agree with TRBD1. Germline CDR1 and CDR2: SGHAT and FQNNGV. The CDR3 covers 16 residues. V lost 0 bases to trimming and J lost 3 bases; unmatched junction nucleotides: 4.

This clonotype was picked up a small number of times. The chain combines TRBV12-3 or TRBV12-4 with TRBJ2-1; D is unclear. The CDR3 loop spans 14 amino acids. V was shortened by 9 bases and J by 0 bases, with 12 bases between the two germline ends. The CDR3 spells CASTHWDSYNEQFF. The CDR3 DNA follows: TGTGCCAGTACTCACTGGGACTCCTACAATGAGCAGTTCTTC.

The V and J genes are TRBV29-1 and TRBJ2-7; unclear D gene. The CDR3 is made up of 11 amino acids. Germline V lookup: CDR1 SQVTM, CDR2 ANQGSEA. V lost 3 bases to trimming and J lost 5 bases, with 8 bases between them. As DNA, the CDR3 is TGCAGCGTTGATTTTGGCCACGAGCAGTACTTC. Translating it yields CSVDFGHEQYF.

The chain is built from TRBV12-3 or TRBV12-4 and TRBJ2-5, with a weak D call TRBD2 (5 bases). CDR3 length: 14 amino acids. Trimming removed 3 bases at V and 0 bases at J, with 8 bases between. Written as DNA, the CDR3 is TGTGCCAGCAGTTTCGTAGCGAACCAAGAGACCCAGTACTTC. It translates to CASSFVANQETQYF.

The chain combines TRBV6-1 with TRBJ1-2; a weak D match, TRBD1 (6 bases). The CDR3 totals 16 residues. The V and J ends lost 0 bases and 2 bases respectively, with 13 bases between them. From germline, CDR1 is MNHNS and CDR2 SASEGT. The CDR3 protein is CASSEAGLTGNYGYTF. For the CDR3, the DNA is TGTGCCAGCAGTGAAGCGGGACTTACAGGGAACTATGGCTACACCTTC.